The 18 T cell receptor beta chains given below trace back to one sample, sequenced in a study of blood T cell repertoires in COVID-19. Profiling relied on immunoSEQ multiplex PCR, and the TCRdb table lists in-frame clones only, not all of them. The profile shows about 140,000 clones, 86% of them singletons. Sequences were obtained from PBMCs or T cells enriched from blood (not recorded which). The receptors were sampled from a man aged 45-65 years who had recovered from COVID-19.

The V and J genes are TRBV19 and TRBJ2-7, with 9 positions matching TRBD1. The CDR3 covers 13 residues. Germline lookup yields CDR1 LNHDA and CDR2 SQIVND (reference sequence). Losses at the gene ends were 9 bases for V and 6 bases for J; bases not matched to a gene: 9. CDR3 region: CASGTGGAGEQYV. The CDR3 DNA follows: TGTGCCAGCGGCACAGGGGGCGCAGGCGAGCAGTACGTC.

V usage is TRBV5-1 and J usage is TRBJ2-2; 11 bases are shared with TRBD1. With V trimmed by 1 base and J by 4 bases, 3 bases remained unmatched. This CDR3 region has 16 residues. The germline V gene encodes CDR1 SGHRS and CDR2 YFSETQ. The CDR3 loop is CASSLSGTGGTGELFF. In nucleotides, the CDR3 is TGCGCCAGCAGCTTGTCCGGGACAGGGGGCACCGGGGAGCTGTTTTTT.

The chain couples TRBV18 to TRBJ2-3, with D perhaps matching TRBD1 (6 bases). The CDR3 runs 13 residues. V was shortened by 7 bases and J by 0 bases, with 8 bases between the two germline ends. CDR1 is KGHSH and CDR2 is LQKENI in the germline V gene. The chain's CDR3 is CASYRDSTDTQYF. In DNA, the CDR3 is TGTGCCAGCTACAGGGACAGCACAGATACGCAGTATTTT.

The chain employs TRBV6-5 and TRBJ1-1; D is uncertain. Between the trimmed V and J ends, which lost 8 bases and 4 bases, there was a span of 11 bases. Per germline, CDR1 MNHEY and CDR2 SVGAGI. This CDR3 has 12 residues. The CDR3 protein is CASSPESTEAFF. The CDR3, as DNA: TGTGCCAGCTCCCCGGAGAGCACTGAAGCTTTCTTT.

This clone was counted between two and nine times. V usage is TRBV20-1 and J usage is TRBJ2-7, with D tentatively TRBD1 (6 bases). The CDR3 covers 14 residues. Germline values: CDR1 DFQATT, CDR2 SNEGSKA (reference sequence). Between the trimmed V and J ends, which lost 3 bases and 1 base, there was a span of 13 bases. The CDR3 is CSASTDRSSYEQYV. CDR3 in DNA: TGCAGTGCTAGTACCGACAGGAGTTCCTACGAGCAGTACGTC.

This chain connects TRBV4-2 to TRBJ1-2, with D possibly being TRBD1 (5 bases). Trimming pared 0 bases from V and 6 bases from J, leaving 17 bases between. The CDR3 totals 16 residues. Per germline, CDR1 LGHNA and CDR2 YNFKEQ. CDR3 region: CASSQDVQGLIHGYTF. The CDR3 DNA reads as TGTGCCAGCAGCCAAGATGTCCAGGGTCTGATCCATGGCTACACCTTC.

This clone was detected only a few times. The chain is built from TRBV6-1 and TRBJ1-2; unclear D gene. Germline V lookup: CDR1 MNHNS, CDR2 SASEGT. The V gene lost 3 bases and the J gene lost 6 bases, with 8 bases spanning the gap. The CDR3 is made up of 12 amino acids. In nucleotides, the CDR3 is TGTGCCAGCAGTGATAGTCTCAATGGCTACACCTTC. This translates into CASSDSLNGYTF.

The chain uses TRBV3-1 (or the pseudogene TRBV3-2) and TRBJ1-6; D is perhaps TRBD1 (6 bases). V lost 6 bases to trimming and J lost 10 bases, with 13 bases between them. Germline CDR1 reads LGHDT; CDR2 reads YNNKEL (reference sequence). This CDR3 has 13 residues. The CDR3 region has the DNA TGTGCCAGCAGTTCAGGACAGCTATCACCCCTCCACTTT. This gives the protein CASSSGQLSPLHF.

The chain joins TRBV5-1 to TRBJ1-1; no firm D call. Trimming took off 2 bases at V and 0 bases at J, with 8 bases between the two ends. Germline CDR1 and CDR2: SGHRS and YFSETQ. This CDR3 has 14 amino acids. The CDR3, as DNA: TGCGCCAGCAGCTTAAGCCCTCTGAACACTGAAGCTTTCTTT. This encodes CASSLSPLNTEAFF.

This clone appeared once. The rearrangement links TRBV7-2 to TRBJ2-3; D is uncertain. Per the germline V gene, CDR1 is SGHTA and CDR2 is FQGNSA. The ends were cut back, 4 bases at V and 5 bases at J, with 7 bases in the middle. This CDR3 contains 12 residues. The CDR3 loop is CASSSYVDTQYF. The CDR3, as DNA: TGTGCCAGCAGCTCCTACGTAGATACGCAGTATTTT.

The V call is TRBV4-3, the J call TRBJ1-2, with 7 bases lining up with TRBD1. The CDR3 runs to 15 residues. Germline V gene lookup returns CDR1 LGHNA and CDR2 YSLEER. V gave up 4 bases and J gave up 8 bases; unmatched junction bases: 13. The chain's CDR3 is CASSPKPAGGLGYTF. For the CDR3, the DNA is TGCGCCAGCAGCCCTAAACCCGCAGGGGGATTGGGCTACACCTTC.

This chain connects TRBV11-2 to TRBJ2-1; D possibly corresponds to TRBD2 (5 bases). This CDR3 region has 16 residues. The ends were cut back, 1 base at V and 1 base at J, with 11 bases in the middle. Per germline, CDR1 SGHAT and CDR2 FQNNGV. In nucleotides, the CDR3 is TGTGCCAGCAGCTTAGCTTACGGGGATTCCTACAATGAGCAGTTCTTC. This codes for CASSLAYGDSYNEQFF.

The V gene is TRBV5-1, the J gene TRBJ1-6, with D possibly matching TRBD1 (5 bases). Germline loops: CDR1 SGHRS, CDR2 YFSETQ. This CDR3 has 16 amino acids. Trimming shortened V by 1 base and J by 3 bases, and 11 bases separated the two germline ends. CDR3 region: CASSLTGIIYNSPLHF. The CDR3 DNA reads as TGCGCCAGCAGCTTGACAGGTATTATCTATAATTCACCCCTCCACTTT.

The CDR3 sequence is CASSVKGLALQETQYF. DNA for the CDR3: TGTGCCAGCAGCGTCAAAGGACTAGCACTCCAAGAGACCCAGTACTTC. The V call is TRBV7-2, the J call TRBJ2-5; 8 bases match TRBD2. The CDR3 totals 16 residues. Per germline, CDR1 SGHTA and CDR2 FQGNSA. V was pared by 5 bases and J by 1 base, with 9 bases of the junction left unmatched.

This chain links TRBV7-8 with TRBJ2-7, with 7 bases identical to TRBD1. This CDR3 contains 13 residues. CDR1 SGHVS and CDR2 FQNEAQ come from the germline V gene. Here the CDR3 reads CASSLDHRGSAIV. For the CDR3, the DNA is TGTGCCAGCAGCTTAGATCACAGGGGATCGGCCATAGTC.

The DNA of the CDR3 is TGTGCCAGCAGCTTCGTCCAGGGTGAAGCTTTCTTT. This sequence encodes CASSFVQGEAFF. The chain has TRBV7-2 and TRBJ1-1, with D possibly matching TRBD1 (5 bases). This CDR3 region has 12 residues. V was pared by 3 bases and J by 7 bases, with 9 bases between. Germline CDR1 is SGHTA and CDR2 is FQGNSA.

The rearrangement links TRBV28 to TRBJ1-1; D gene unclear. Germline V gene lookup returns CDR1 MDHEN and CDR2 SYDVKM. The length of the CDR3 is 14 residues. The germline V and J ends were trimmed by 6 bases and 1 base, with 12 bases remaining between them. The CDR3 sequence is CASRLNRRNTEAFF. CDR3 bases: TGTGCCAGCAGGTTGAATCGGAGGAACACTGAAGCTTTCTTT. The whole variable domain, remainder taken from reference TRBV28 and TRBJ1-1, is DVKVTQSSRYLVKRTGEKVFLECVQDMDHENMFWYRQDPGLGLRLIYFSYDVKMKEKGDIPEGYSVSREKKERFSLILESASTNQTSMYLCASRLNRRNTEAFFGQGTRLTVV.

J is TRBJ2-3 and V is TRBV7-3; a possible D gene is TRBD2 (6 bases). With 0 bases removed from V and 0 bases from J, the gap between germline ends came to 19 bases. Per germline, CDR1 SGHTA and CDR2 FQGTGA. This CDR3 comprises 19 residues. CDR3 in amino acids: CASSLTWRDKPTSTDTQYF. In DNA, the CDR3 is TGTGCCAGCAGCTTAACTTGGCGGGATAAACCGACTAGCACAGATACGCAGTATTTT.